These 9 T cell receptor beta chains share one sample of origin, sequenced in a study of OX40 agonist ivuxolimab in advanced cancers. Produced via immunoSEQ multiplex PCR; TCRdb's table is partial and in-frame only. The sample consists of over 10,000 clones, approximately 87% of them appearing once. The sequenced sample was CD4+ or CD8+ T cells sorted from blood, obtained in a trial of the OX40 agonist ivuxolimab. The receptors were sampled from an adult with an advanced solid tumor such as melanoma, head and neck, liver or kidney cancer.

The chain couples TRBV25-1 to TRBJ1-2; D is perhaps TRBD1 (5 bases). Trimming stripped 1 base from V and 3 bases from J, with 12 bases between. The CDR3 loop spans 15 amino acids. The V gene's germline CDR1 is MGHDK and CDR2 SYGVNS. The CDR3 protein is CASSESTGPYYGYTF. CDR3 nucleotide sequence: TGTGCCAGCAGTGAATCTACAGGACCTTACTATGGCTACACCTTC.

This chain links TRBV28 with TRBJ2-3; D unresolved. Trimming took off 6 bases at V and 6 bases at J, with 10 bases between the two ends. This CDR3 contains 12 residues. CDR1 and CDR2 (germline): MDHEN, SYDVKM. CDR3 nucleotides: TGTGCCAGCAGATCCTCTCGGGATACGCAGTATTTT. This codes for CASRSSRDTQYF. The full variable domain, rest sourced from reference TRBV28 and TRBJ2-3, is DVKVTQSSRYLVKRTGEKVFLECVQDMDHENMFWYRQDPGLGLRLIYFSYDVKMKEKGDIPEGYSVSREKKERFSLILESASTNQTSMYLCASRSSRDTQYFGPGTRLTVL.

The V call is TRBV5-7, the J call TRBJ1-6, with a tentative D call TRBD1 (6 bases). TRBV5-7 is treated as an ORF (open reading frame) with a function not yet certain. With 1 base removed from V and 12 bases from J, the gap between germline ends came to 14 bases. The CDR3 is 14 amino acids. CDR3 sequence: CASSLSGGRGPLHF. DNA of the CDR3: TGTGCCAGCAGCTTGAGCGGGGGGCGAGGACCCCTCCACTTT.

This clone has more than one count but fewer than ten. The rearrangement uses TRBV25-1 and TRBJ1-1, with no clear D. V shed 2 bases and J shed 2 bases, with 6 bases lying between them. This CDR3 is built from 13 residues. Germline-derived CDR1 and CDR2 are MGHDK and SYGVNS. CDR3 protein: CASSEGSNTEAFF. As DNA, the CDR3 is TGTGCCAGCAGTGAAGGCAGTAACACTGAAGCTTTCTTT.

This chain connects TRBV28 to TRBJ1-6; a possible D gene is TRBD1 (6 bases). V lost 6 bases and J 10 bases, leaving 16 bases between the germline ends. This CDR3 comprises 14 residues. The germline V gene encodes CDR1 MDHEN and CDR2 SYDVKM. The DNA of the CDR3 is TGTGCCAGCAGGCCTATGGGGGGCCAATCACCCCTCCACTTT. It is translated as CASRPMGGQSPLHF.

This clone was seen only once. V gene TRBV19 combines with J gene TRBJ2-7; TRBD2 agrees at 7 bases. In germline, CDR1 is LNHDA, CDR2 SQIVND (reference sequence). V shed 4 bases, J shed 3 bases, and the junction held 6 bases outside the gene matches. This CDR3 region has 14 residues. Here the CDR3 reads CASSRWLADYEQYF. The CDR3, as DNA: TGTGCCAGTAGTAGATGGCTAGCGGACTACGAGCAGTACTTC.

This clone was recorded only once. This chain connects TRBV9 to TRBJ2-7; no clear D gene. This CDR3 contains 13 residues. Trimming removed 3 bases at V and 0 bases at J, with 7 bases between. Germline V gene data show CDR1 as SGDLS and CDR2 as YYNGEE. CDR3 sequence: CASSEGSSYEQYF. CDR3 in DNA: TGTGCCAGCAGCGAGGGCAGCTCCTACGAGCAGTACTTC.

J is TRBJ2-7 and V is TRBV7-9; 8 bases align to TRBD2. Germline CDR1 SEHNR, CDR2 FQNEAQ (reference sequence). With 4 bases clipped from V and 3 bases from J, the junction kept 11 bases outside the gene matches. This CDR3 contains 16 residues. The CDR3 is CASSSPREREHYEQYF. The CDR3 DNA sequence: TGTGCCAGCAGCTCCCCTCGGGAGCGGGAGCACTACGAGCAGTACTTC.

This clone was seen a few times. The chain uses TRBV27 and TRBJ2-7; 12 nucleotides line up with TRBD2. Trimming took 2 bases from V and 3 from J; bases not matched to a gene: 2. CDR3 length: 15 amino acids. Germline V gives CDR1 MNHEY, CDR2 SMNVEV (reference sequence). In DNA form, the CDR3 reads TGTGCCAGCAGTTTACTAGCGGGAGGGCTCTACGAGCAGTACTTC. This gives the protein CASSLLAGGLYEQYF.